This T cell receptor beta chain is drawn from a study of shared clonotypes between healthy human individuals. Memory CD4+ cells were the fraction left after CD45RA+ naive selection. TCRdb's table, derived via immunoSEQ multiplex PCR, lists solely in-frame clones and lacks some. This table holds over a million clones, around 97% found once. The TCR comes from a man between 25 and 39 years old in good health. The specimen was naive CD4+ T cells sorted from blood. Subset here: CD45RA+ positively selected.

CDR3 bases: TGCAGCGTTGAGAGGACTAGCGGGAGGGAGGAAGAGACCCAGTACTTC. This encodes CSVERTSGREEETQYF. This rearrangement joins TRBV29-1 to TRBJ2-5; 15 positions match TRBD2. Germline V gene sequence: CDR1 SQVTM, CDR2 ANQGSEA. V shed 3 bases and J 3 bases; nucleotides not matched to a gene: 5. The length of the CDR3 is 16 residues.